Described below is a single T cell receptor (beta chain) sequence and its context. Its specificity is unknown. This sample was included in a study of shared clonotypes between healthy human individuals. Overall study results and limits: Memory subsets generally showed smaller estimated richness than naive subsets did.

Nashville, Tennessee was home to all donors, who were Caucasian adults. Into CD45RA+ naive and CD45RA-negative memory subsets, the CD4+ cells were split. Assay: immunoSEQ multiplex PCR; the TCRdb copy retains only in-frame clones and omits some. Among some 2,400,000 clones, approximately 95% were seen once, and the ten largest hold around 0.13%. CDR1 and CDR2 (germline): MNHNY, SVGAGI (reference sequence). V was cut by 4 bases and J by 7 bases, with 7 bases left in between. This CDR3 is built from 12 residues. The chain is built from TRBV6-6 and TRBJ2-2; possibly TRBD2 for D (6 bases). This sequence originates from a man between 18 and 35 years old in good health. The sample comprised naive CD4+ T cells sorted from blood. Described subset: CD45RA+ positively selected. CDR3 coding DNA: TGTGCCAGCAGTTCGGAGGGCGGGGAGCTGTTTTTT. This gives the protein CASSSEGGELFF.